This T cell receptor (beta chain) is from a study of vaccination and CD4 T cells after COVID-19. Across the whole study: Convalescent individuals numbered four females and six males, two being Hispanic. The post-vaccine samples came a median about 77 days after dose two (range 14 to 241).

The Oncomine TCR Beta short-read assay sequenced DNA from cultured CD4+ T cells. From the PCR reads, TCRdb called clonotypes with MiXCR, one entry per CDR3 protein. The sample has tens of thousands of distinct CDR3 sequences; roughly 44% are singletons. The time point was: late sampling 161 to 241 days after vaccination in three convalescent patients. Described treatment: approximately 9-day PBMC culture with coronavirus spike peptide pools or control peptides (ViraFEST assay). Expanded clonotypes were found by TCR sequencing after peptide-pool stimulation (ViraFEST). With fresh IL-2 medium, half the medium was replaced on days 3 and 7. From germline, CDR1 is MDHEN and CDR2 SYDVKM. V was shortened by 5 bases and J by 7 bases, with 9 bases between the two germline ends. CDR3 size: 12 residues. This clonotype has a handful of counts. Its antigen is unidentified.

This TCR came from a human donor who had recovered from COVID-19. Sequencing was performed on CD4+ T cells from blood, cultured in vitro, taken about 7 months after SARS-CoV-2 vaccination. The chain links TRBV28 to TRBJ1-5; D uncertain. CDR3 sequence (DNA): TGTGCCAGCAGTCGATCGTGGCAGCCCCAGCATTTT. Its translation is CASSRSWQPQHF.